The rows below give T cell receptor beta chains drawn from one sample of a study of beta chain features in type 1 diabetes. Data came from immunoSEQ multiplex PCR; TCRdb stores just in-frame clones and leaves some out. Of fewer than 350,000 clones in the sample, 15% were seen once. The specimen sequenced was naive CD4+ T cells from blood. The source is a man aged 18 to 30 with type 1 diabetes. CDR3s include the opening cysteine and the closing phenylalanine or tryptophan. The D gene is left open where the match is weak. Where a row states a size, it is once, few, many or the class of an expanded clone; other rows omit it.

j_call: TRBJ2-5; v_call: TRBV6-6; clone_size: NA; d_call: NA; cdr3_aa: CASSYSRDSGETQYF; cdr3_nt: TGTGCCAGCAGTTACAGTCGCGACAGCGGGGAGACCCAGTACTTC
j_call: TRBJ2-5; v_call: TRBV6-5; clone_size: few; d_call: TRBD1; cdr3_aa: CASRGQSLVAETQYF; cdr3_nt: TGTGCCAGCAGGGGACAGTCCTTAGTTGCGGAGACCCAGTACTTC
j_call: TRBJ2-3; v_call: TRBV19; clone_size: NA; d_call: NA; cdr3_aa: CASTWNTGLGDTQYF; cdr3_nt: TGTGCCAGTACCTGGAACACAGGGTTGGGGGATACGCAGTATTTT
j_call: TRBJ2-5; v_call: TRBV6-1; clone_size: NA; d_call: TRBD2; cdr3_aa: CASRVLAGGGETQYF; cdr3_nt: TGTGCCAGCAGGGTACTAGCGGGAGGTGGAGAGACCCAGTACTTC
j_call: TRBJ1-6; v_call: TRBV28; clone_size: NA; d_call: NA; cdr3_aa: CARRGNSPLHF; cdr3_nt: TGTGCCCGGCGGGGCAATTCACCCCTCCACTTT
j_call: TRBJ2-7; v_call: TRBV29-1; clone_size: few; d_call: TRBD1; cdr3_aa: CSVIGTGARHEQYF; cdr3_nt: TGCAGCGTTATAGGGACAGGGGCCCGTCACGAGCAGTACTTC
j_call: TRBJ2-7; v_call: TRBV30; clone_size: few; d_call: TRBD1; cdr3_aa: CAWVPGQGGIEQYF; cdr3_nt: TGTGCCTGGGTCCCTGGACAGGGGGGGATCGAGCAGTACTTC
j_call: TRBJ1-2; v_call: TRBV11-1; clone_size: NA; d_call: NA; cdr3_aa: CASSSRGGQIDGYTF; cdr3_nt: TGTGCCAGCAGCTCGCGGGGGGGACAAATCGATGGCTACACCTTC
j_call: TRBJ1-2; v_call: TRBV30; clone_size: NA; d_call: NA; cdr3_aa: CAWGRATNYGYTF; cdr3_nt: TGTGCCTGGGGCAGGGCAACTAACTATGGCTACACCTTC
j_call: TRBJ2-1; v_call: TRBV30; clone_size: NA; d_call: TRBD1; cdr3_aa: CAWSPTGDNEQFF; cdr3_nt: TGTGCCTGGAGTCCTACAGGGGATAATGAGCAGTTCTTC
j_call: TRBJ2-3; v_call: TRBV11-2; clone_size: NA; d_call: NA; cdr3_aa: CASSLARDTQYF; cdr3_nt: TGTGCCAGCAGCTTAGCACGGGATACGCAGTATTTT
j_call: TRBJ2-2; v_call: TRBV5-4; clone_size: NA; d_call: NA; cdr3_aa: CASSSYTNTNTGELFF; cdr3_nt: TGTGCCAGCAGCTCTTACACTAATACGAACACCGGGGAGCTGTTTTTT
j_call: TRBJ2-1; v_call: TRBV6-5; clone_size: few; d_call: NA; cdr3_aa: CASSSLSGTSYNEQFF; cdr3_nt: TGTGCCAGCAGTTCCCTTTCGGGTACCTCCTACAATGAGCAGTTCTTC
j_call: TRBJ2-5; v_call: TRBV4-1; clone_size: NA; d_call: TRBD2; cdr3_aa: CASSQARTRSDVTQYF; cdr3_nt: TGCGCCAGCAGCCAGGCCCGGACTAGAAGTGATGTGACCCAGTACTTC
j_call: TRBJ2-5; v_call: TRBV19; clone_size: NA; d_call: TRBD2; cdr3_aa: CASSTRHVSGGARETQYF; cdr3_nt: TGTGCCAGTAGTACACGCCACGTCTCGGGGGGGGCCCGGGAGACCCAGTACTTC
j_call: TRBJ2-7; v_call: TRBV7-2; clone_size: few; d_call: TRBD1; cdr3_aa: CASSYQTGAAYEQYF; cdr3_nt: TGTGCCAGCAGCTACCAGACAGGGGCAGCCTACGAGCAGTACTTC
j_call: TRBJ1-5; v_call: TRBV28; clone_size: few; d_call: NA; cdr3_aa: CASRRQIAGQPQHF; cdr3_nt: TGTGCCAGCAGACGACAGATAGCCGGTCAGCCCCAGCATTTT
j_call: TRBJ2-5; v_call: TRBV7-2; clone_size: NA; d_call: NA; cdr3_aa: CASSLGGQGGETQYF; cdr3_nt: TGTGCCAGCAGCTTAGGAGGACAGGGAGGGGAGACCCAGTACTTC
j_call: TRBJ2-3; v_call: TRBV29-1; clone_size: NA; d_call: TRBD1; cdr3_aa: CSGGDRVRRRDTQYF; cdr3_nt: TGCAGCGGGGGTGACAGGGTTCGCCGTCGAGATACGCAGTATTTT
j_call: TRBJ2-7; v_call: TRBV2; clone_size: few; d_call: TRBD2; cdr3_aa: CASRGLAYEQYF; cdr3_nt: TGTGCCAGCCGGGGACTAGCGTACGAGCAGTACTTC
j_call: TRBJ2-2; v_call: TRBV28; clone_size: few; d_call: NA; cdr3_aa: CATRIGIRGTGELFF; cdr3_nt: TGTGCCACCAGAATCGGGATAAGGGGGACCGGGGAGCTGTTTTTT
j_call: TRBJ2-2; v_call: TRBV6-5; clone_size: NA; d_call: NA; cdr3_aa: CASSRPGIPGELFF; cdr3_nt: TGTGCCAGCAGTCGTCCGGGGATTCCCGGGGAGCTGTTTTTT
j_call: TRBJ2-1; v_call: TRBV5-1; clone_size: NA; d_call: TRBD2; cdr3_aa: CASSLFASGSYNEQFF; cdr3_nt: TGCGCCAGCAGCTTGTTCGCTAGCGGGTCCTACAATGAGCAGTTCTTC
j_call: TRBJ2-1; v_call: TRBV5-1; clone_size: NA; d_call: TRBD2; cdr3_aa: CASRPLAGDYNEQFF; cdr3_nt: TGCGCCAGCAGACCGTTAGCGGGGGACTACAATGAGCAGTTCTTC
j_call: TRBJ2-1; v_call: TRBV11-2; clone_size: few; d_call: TRBD2; cdr3_aa: CASSPLAGRTYNEQFF; cdr3_nt: TGTGCCAGCAGCCCTTTAGCGGGGCGAACCTACAATGAGCAGTTCTTC
j_call: TRBJ2-2; v_call: TRBV5-1; clone_size: few; d_call: NA; cdr3_aa: CASSLPGGHAGELFF; cdr3_nt: TGCGCCAGCAGCTTGCCCGGGGGGCACGCCGGGGAGCTGTTTTTT
j_call: TRBJ2-3; v_call: TRBV29-1; clone_size: few; d_call: TRBD1; cdr3_aa: CSVVGTGMDTQYF; cdr3_nt: TGCAGCGTTGTGGGGACAGGGATGGATACGCAGTATTTT
j_call: TRBJ1-2; v_call: TRBV6-5; clone_size: NA; d_call: TRBD1; cdr3_aa: CASSRDRGRGYGYTF; cdr3_nt: TGTGCCAGCAGTCGGGACAGGGGGAGAGGCTATGGCTACACCTTC
j_call: TRBJ1-1; v_call: TRBV7-9; clone_size: few; d_call: TRBD1; cdr3_aa: CASSLETGGAFF; cdr3_nt: TGTGCCAGCAGCTTAGAAACAGGGGGGGCTTTCTTT
j_call: TRBJ2-7; v_call: TRBV18; clone_size: few; d_call: TRBD2; cdr3_aa: CASSLTWASGSYEQYF; cdr3_nt: TGTGCCAGCTCCCTTACGTGGGCTAGCGGGAGCTACGAGCAGTACTTC
j_call: TRBJ2-7; v_call: TRBV30; clone_size: few; d_call: NA; cdr3_aa: CAWEPLGPKQYF; cdr3_nt: TGTGCCTGGGAACCCCTGGGGCCGAAGCAGTACTTC
j_call: TRBJ2-6; v_call: TRBV10-3; clone_size: NA; d_call: NA; cdr3_aa: CAITSSGPTSSGANVLTF; cdr3_nt: TGTGCCATCACCTCGAGCGGGCCAACTTCCTCTGGGGCCAACGTCCTGACTTTC
j_call: TRBJ2-1; v_call: TRBV11-2; clone_size: NA; d_call: TRBD2; cdr3_aa: CASSLEIAGGLAEQFF; cdr3_nt: TGTGCCAGCAGCTTAGAAATAGCGGGGGGGCTGGCTGAGCAGTTCTTC
j_call: TRBJ2-3; v_call: TRBV5-1; clone_size: few; d_call: NA; cdr3_aa: CASSLEFRTDTQYF; cdr3_nt: TGCGCCAGCAGCTTGGAGTTTCGGACAGATACGCAGTATTTT
j_call: TRBJ1-4; v_call: TRBV5-6; clone_size: NA; d_call: TRBD1; cdr3_aa: CASSLRSGQLNEKLFF; cdr3_nt: TGTGCCAGCAGCCTCCGATCGGGACAGCTTAATGAAAAACTGTTTTTT
j_call: TRBJ1-1; v_call: TRBV27; clone_size: few; d_call: NA; cdr3_aa: CASSFSPQGKTEAFF; cdr3_nt: TGTGCCAGCAGTTTTTCGCCACAGGGTAAAACTGAAGCTTTCTTT
j_call: TRBJ1-2; v_call: TRBV4-3; clone_size: NA; d_call: TRBD1; cdr3_aa: CASSQGLRQGDYGYTF; cdr3_nt: TGCGCCAGCAGCCAGGGCTTAAGACAGGGGGACTATGGCTACACCTTC